This TCR beta chain appears in the sequencing data of a study of T cell responses to AZD1222 COVID-19 vaccine. Study summary: Second doses that came at about 4 or about 12 weeks were put together.

Trimming took 2 bases from V and 4 from J; bases not matched to a gene: 8. Germline V gene sequence: CDR1 MNHNS, CDR2 SASEGT. The CDR3 is 16 residues long. Profiling relied on immunoSEQ multiplex PCR, and the TCRdb table lists in-frame clones only, not all of them. The sample gives 90,000 to 120,000 clones, approximately 93% of which show up once; roughly 5% is in the top ten. The genes are TRBV6-1 and TRBJ1-1; the match to TRBD1 covers 9 bases. The TCR was taken from an adult in good health. The source was peripheral blood, collected on day 0 of AZD1222 vaccination. CDR3 residues: CASSESTGTGSTEAFF. DNA for the CDR3: TGTGCCAGCAGTGAATCAACCGGGACAGGGAGCACTGAAGCTTTCTTT.